This TCR beta chain derives from a study of identical twins. Findings and limits, study-wide: Alpha sequences that were out-of-frame and twin-shared showed an excess of low generation probability.

Concerning this clonotype: As yet, its antigen is unknown.

From the 5' RACE reads, TCRdb called clonotypes with MiXCR, one entry per CDR3 protein. The sample holds some 660,000 distinct CDR3 sequences, around 8.3% seen once. Trimming pared 2 bases from V and 2 bases from J, leaving 10 bases between. This CDR3 has 14 residues. The V gene's germline CDR1 is SGHAT and CDR2 FQNNGV. Separately, the same data were catalogued under a study of yellow fever vaccine responses in identical twins. That paper adds: Twins' vaccine T cell responses reportedly seemed partly convergent and partly personalized.

The TCR sequence derives from a woman between 18 and 29 years old in good health. The J gene is TRBJ2-7, the V gene TRBV11-2; D is uncertain. Input material: PBMCs. CDR3 bases: TGTGCCAGCAGCTTATGGCAGGACCCCTACGAGCAGTACTTC. It encodes CASSLWQDPYEQYF.